These T cell receptor beta chains were read from a single sample in a study of cytomegalovirus exposure and HLA in healthy donors. This table comes from immunoSEQ multiplex PCR, and its TCRdb copy is limited to in-frame clones, with some not included. The table includes about 78,000 clones, 60% to 85% detected once. Material for sequencing was PBMCs. Source of these receptors: a male donor in good health and CMV-seronegative. CDR3s include the opening cysteine and the closing phenylalanine or tryptophan. D genes are given only for firm matches. Only part of the rows carry a size: once, few, many, or a class if the clone is expanded.

TRBJ1-1	-	TRBV18	-	TGTGCCAGCTCACCACGGGCAGGGGTGAGCACTGAAGCTTTCTTT	CASSPRAGVSTEAFF
TRBJ1-2	TRBD1	TRBV9	-	TGTGCCAGCAGCGACAACACAGGGGGAGTTTACTATGGCTACACCTTC	CASSDNTGGVYYGYTF
TRBJ1-1	-	TRBV7-9	-	TGTGCCAGCAGCTTGGGACGGGGGGCCTTGAACACTGAAGCTTTCTTT	CASSLGRGALNTEAFF
TRBJ1-2	-	TRBV7-8	-	TGTGCCAGCAGCTTAGAGGGACATGGATATGGCTACACCTTC	CASSLEGHGYGYTF
TRBJ1-1	TRBD1	TRBV27	once	TGTGCCAGCAGAGACAGGGACACTGAAGCTTTCTTT	CASRDRDTEAFF
TRBJ1-2	-	TRBV4-3	-	TGCGCCAGCAGCCCCTCCACCGGACAGCCTAACTATGGCTACACCTTC	CASSPSTGQPNYGYTF
TRBJ2-1	-	TRBV6-4	-	TGTGCCAGCAGTGAGACACCGTCCTCCTACAATGAGCAGTTCTTC	CASSETPSSYNEQFF
TRBJ2-5	-	TRBV30	-	TGTGCCTGGAGTGCGAGGGTTGCGGAGACCCAGTACTTC	CAWSARVAETQYF
TRBJ2-3	TRBD2	TRBV7-7	-	TGTGCTAGCAGTACCGGACTAGCGGGAGGAGATACGCAGTATTTT	CASSTGLAGGDTQYF
TRBJ1-2	-	TRBV12-5	-	TGTGCTAGTGGTCCCACTTTTGGGGGCGACTATGGCTACCCCTTC	CASGPTFGGDYGYPF
TRBJ1-4	TRBD1	TRBV4-3	-	TGCGCCAGCAGCCAAGGCTATCTCGAGGGACAGGGAAATGAAAAACTGTTTTTT	CASSQGYLEGQGNEKLFF
TRBJ1-4	TRBD1	TRBV7-2	once	TGTGCCAGCAGCCAGAGACAGGGCAAAGAAAAACTGTTTTTT	CASSQRQGKEKLFF
TRBJ2-7	-	TRBV10-3	-	TGTGCCATCAGTGAGTCCGCCGGCGGCGGGCAGGGGAACTACGAGCAGTACTTC	CAISESAGGGQGNYEQYF
TRBJ2-7	TRBD2	TRBV7-6	-	TGTGCCAGCAGCTTAGGTGGGGGCTCTAGCGGGGCCTCGGGAGAGCAGTACTTC	CASSLGGGSSGASGEQYF
TRBJ2-7	-	TRBV7-6	-	TGTGCCAGCAGCTCCCAAACGGGAGAGGGAACCTACGAGCAGTACTTC	CASSSQTGEGTYEQYF
TRBJ2-7	TRBD1	TRBV5-8	-	TGTGCCAGCAGCTCCTGGACAGGGGGCGCGGAGGAGCAGTACTTC	CASSSWTGGAEEQYF
TRBJ1-1	-	TRBV25-1	once	TGTGCCAGCGCGGGGGGGGGAGCTGAAGCTTTCTTT	CASAGGGAEAFF
TRBJ1-1	-	TRBV10-1	-	TGCGCCAGCAGGAGGGGGATGGAAACTGAAGCTTTCTTT	CASRRGMETEAFF
TRBJ2-7	-	TRBV9	-	TGTGCCAGCAGCCCGAGGGGGTTACGGGACGAGCAGTACTTC	CASSPRGLRDEQYF
TRBJ1-2	-	TRBV28	few	TGTGCCAGCAGTTTACTTACAGAAGGCTATGGCTACACCTTC	CASSLLTEGYGYTF
TRBJ2-7	TRBD2	TRBV5-8	-	TGTGCCAGCAGCTTGATTAGCGGGATCATTTACGAGCAGTACTTC	CASSLISGIIYEQYF
TRBJ2-7	-	TRBV4-1	-	TGCGCCAGCAGCCCCACAGGGATCGGCTACGAGCAGTACTTC	CASSPTGIGYEQYF
TRBJ2-7	-	TRBV9	-	TGTGCCAGCAGCGTAGCGGCAGGTTCCTACGAGCAGTACTTC	CASSVAAGSYEQYF
TRBJ1-3	-	TRBV7-8	-	TGTGCCAGCAGCTTACGGGGATATGGAAACACCATATATTTT	CASSLRGYGNTIYF
TRBJ2-6	TRBD1	TRBV19	-	TGTGCCAGTAGTACGGGGACAGCCAGCTCTGGGGCCAACGTCCTGACTTTC	CASSTGTASSGANVLTF
TRBJ1-6	-	TRBV4-2	-	TGTGCCAGCAGCCAAGATAAAGTGAGGACACGGAATAACTCCTATAATTCACCCCTCCACTTT	CASSQDKVRTRNNSYNSPLHF
TRBJ2-1	TRBD1	TRBV6-6	once	TGTGCCAGCAGCCAACAGGGGATAACCTACAATGAGCAGTTCTTC	CASSQQGITYNEQFF
TRBJ2-1	-	TRBV28	-	TGTGCCAGCAGTCCCGGTCAGGGTTTGGATGAGCAGTTCTTC	CASSPGQGLDEQFF
TRBJ1-2	-	TRBV7-2	few	TGTGCCAGCAGCTTGTTAATAGGACGGGGGTATGGCTACACCTTC	CASSLLIGRGYGYTF
TRBJ2-3	-	TRBV27	-	TGTGCCAGCATCCCGATAGGGGGCACAGATACGCAGTATTTT	CASIPIGGTDTQYF
TRBJ1-1	TRBD1	TRBV10-3	once	TGTGCCATCAGTGAACTGGGACAGGGGGAGAAGCTTTTCTTT	CAISELGQGEKLFF
TRBJ1-5	-	TRBV30	-	TGTGCCTGGAACAGAATCAATCAGCCCCAGCATTTT	CAWNRINQPQHF
TRBJ1-4	TRBD1	TRBV30	-	TGTGCCTGGAGTGTACCTAACAGGGGCTATGAAAAACTGTTTTTT	CAWSVPNRGYEKLFF
TRBJ1-1	-	TRBV10-3	-	TGTGCCATCAGTGAAGGGTTCCAAAGGGGGACTGAAGCTTTCTTT	CAISEGFQRGTEAFF